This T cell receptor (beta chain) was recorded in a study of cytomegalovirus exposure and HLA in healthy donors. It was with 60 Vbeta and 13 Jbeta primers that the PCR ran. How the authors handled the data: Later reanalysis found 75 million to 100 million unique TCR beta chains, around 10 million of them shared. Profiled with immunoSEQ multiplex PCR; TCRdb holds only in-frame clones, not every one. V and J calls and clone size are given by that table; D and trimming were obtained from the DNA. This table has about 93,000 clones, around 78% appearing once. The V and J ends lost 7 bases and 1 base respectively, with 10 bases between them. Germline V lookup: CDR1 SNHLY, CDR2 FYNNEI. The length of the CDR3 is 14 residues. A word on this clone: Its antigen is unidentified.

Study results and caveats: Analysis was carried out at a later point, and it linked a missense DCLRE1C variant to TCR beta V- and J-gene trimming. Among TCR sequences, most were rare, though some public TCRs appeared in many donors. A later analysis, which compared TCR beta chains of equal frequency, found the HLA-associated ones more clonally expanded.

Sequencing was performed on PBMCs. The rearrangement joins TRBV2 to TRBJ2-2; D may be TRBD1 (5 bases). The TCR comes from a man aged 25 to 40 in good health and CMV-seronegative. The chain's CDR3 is CASKDKMNTGELFF. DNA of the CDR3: TGTGCCAGCAAGGACAAGATGAACACCGGGGAGCTGTTTTTT.